This T cell receptor beta chain was sequenced for a study of cytomegalovirus exposure and HLA in healthy donors. Study-wide findings and caveats: Within the data, a cluster of highly shared sequence variants was likely a sequencing artifact. Accurate predictions that matched the HLA-A and HLA-B alleles of most subjects were reportedly made from TCR beta sequences. Researchers reported that three CMV-associated chains were confirmed in vitro as CMV antigen-specific.

Vbeta (60) and Jbeta (13) primers were used in the PCR. The data were produced by immunoSEQ multiplex PCR, yet TCRdb's version contains in-frame clones alone and is incomplete. The top ten hold 5.5% to 9% of the sample, which has about 150,000 clones, about 64% seen once. Points on this clone: The antigen remains unidentified.

Per the germline V gene, CDR1 is MNHEY and CDR2 is SMNVEV (reference sequence). V gave up 4 bases and J gave up 5 bases, with 18 bases separating them. The CDR3 extends over 16 amino acids. The sample taken for sequencing was PBMCs. V and J are TRBV27 and TRBJ2-1; D possibly corresponds to TRBD2 (5 bases). This TCR derives from a woman aged 60-75 years in good health and CMV-seropositive. The CDR3 coding sequence is TGTGCCAGCAGTTCCGCGTCCAGGACTGGACACAATGAGCAGTTCTTC. It translates to CASSSASRTGHNEQFF.